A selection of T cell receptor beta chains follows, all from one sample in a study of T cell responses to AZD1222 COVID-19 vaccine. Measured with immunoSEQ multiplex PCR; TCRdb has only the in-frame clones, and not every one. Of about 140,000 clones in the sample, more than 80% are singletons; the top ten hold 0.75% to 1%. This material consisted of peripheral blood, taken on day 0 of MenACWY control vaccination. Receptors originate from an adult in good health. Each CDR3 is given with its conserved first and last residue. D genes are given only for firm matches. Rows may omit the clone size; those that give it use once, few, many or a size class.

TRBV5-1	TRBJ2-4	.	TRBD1	TGCGCCAGCAGCGCGGGGGACAGGGGGCTTCCCAAAAACATTCAGTACTTC	CASSAGDRGLPKNIQYF
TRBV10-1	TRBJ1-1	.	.	TGCGCCAGCAGTGTAGGTGCCAGGAACACTGAAGCTTTCTTT	CASSVGARNTEAFF
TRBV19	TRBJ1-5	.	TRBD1	TGTGCCAGTAGTACCTATGACAGGGGGCGTAATCAGCCCCAGCATTTT	CASSTYDRGRNQPQHF
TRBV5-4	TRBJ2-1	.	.	TGTGCCAGCAGCATTAGGACGGCCAATGAGCAGTTCTTC	CASSIRTANEQFF
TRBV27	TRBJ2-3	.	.	TGTGCCAGCAGTTTGCAACAGGGTGGTTTAGGTACGCAGTATTTT	CASSLQQGGLGTQYF
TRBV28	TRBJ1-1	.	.	TGTGCCAGCAGTCTCATAGGACCTCCTGGAGCTGAAGCTTTCTTT	CASSLIGPPGAEAFF
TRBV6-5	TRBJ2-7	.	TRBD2	TGTGCCAGCAGCGGGACTAGCGGGAGAGGTTACGAGCAGTACTTC	CASSGTSGRGYEQYF
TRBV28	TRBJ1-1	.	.	TGTGCCAGCAGAACCGATCCCGCCGGGAAGGGTAAAGCTTTCTTT	CASRTDPAGKGKAFF
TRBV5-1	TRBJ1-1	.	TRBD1	TGCGCCAGCAGTACTTCTAGACAGGGGGACACTGAAGCTTTCTTT	CASSTSRQGDTEAFF
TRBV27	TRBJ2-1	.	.	TGTGCCAGCAGTTTACACCACTCCTACAATGAGCAGTTCTTC	CASSLHHSYNEQFF
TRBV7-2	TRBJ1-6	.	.	TGTGCCAGCAGCGCCGGTGGGCCCCTCCACTTT	CASSAGGPLHF
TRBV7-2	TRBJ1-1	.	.	TGTGCCAGCAGCCCACGGGGGGGGTTGGGAGCTGAAGCTTTCTTT	CASSPRGGLGAEAFF
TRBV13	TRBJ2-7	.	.	TGTGCCAGCAGCTTAGGGTACGAGCAGTACTTC	CASSLGYEQYF
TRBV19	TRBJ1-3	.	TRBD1	TGTGCCAGTAGTATCGGGACAGGGGTAGGAAACACCATATATTTT	CASSIGTGVGNTIYF
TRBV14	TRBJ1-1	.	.	TGTGCCAGCAGCCGGTGGGAGGCTCCGAACACTGAAGCTTTCTTT	CASSRWEAPNTEAFF
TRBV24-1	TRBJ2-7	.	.	TGTGCCACCAGTGACCGTCAGGAGACCTACGAGCAGTACTTC	CATSDRQETYEQYF
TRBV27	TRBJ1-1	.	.	TGTGCCAGCAGTTTAACTGGGCGGACGAACACTGAAGCTTTCTTT	CASSLTGRTNTEAFF
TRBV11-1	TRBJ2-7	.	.	TGTGCCAGCAGCTTAGGCCCCAGATACGAGCAGTACTTC	CASSLGPRYEQYF
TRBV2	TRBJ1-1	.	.	TGTGCCAGCAGGCTCAGGGGAGGAAACACTGAAGCTTTCTTT	CASRLRGGNTEAFF
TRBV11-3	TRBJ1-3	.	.	TGTGCCAGCAGCGCAGGGGCCTCTGGAAACACCATATATTTT	CASSAGASGNTIYF
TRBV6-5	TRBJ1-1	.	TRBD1	TGTGCCAGCAGAGGGGACAGCTCTTACACTGAAGCTTTCTTT	CASRGDSSYTEAFF
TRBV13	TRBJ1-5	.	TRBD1	TGTGCCAGCAGCTGGGACAGGGAACAGCCCCAGCATTTT	CASSWDREQPQHF
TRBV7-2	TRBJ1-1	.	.	TGTGCCAGCAGCTTAGCTCGGCACACTGAAGCTTTCTTT	CASSLARHTEAFF
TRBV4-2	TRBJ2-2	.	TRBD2	TGTGCCAGCAGCAACCAGCGGGGGGCGAACACCGGGGAGCTGTTTTTT	CASSNQRGANTGELFF
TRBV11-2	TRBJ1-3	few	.	TGTGCCAGCAGCTTTGCGGGAAACACCATATATTTT	CASSFAGNTIYF
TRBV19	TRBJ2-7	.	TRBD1	TGTGCCAGTAGTACGAGGGGACAGGGGGCAGGCGAGCAGTACTTC	CASSTRGQGAGEQYF
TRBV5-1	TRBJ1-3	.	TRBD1	TGCGCCAGCAGCTTGGTCGGGACAGGGTCCTCCTCTGGAAACACCATATATTTT	CASSLVGTGSSSGNTIYF
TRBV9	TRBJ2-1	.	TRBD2	TGTGCCAGCAGCGGGACTAGCGTTTACAATGAGCAGTTCTTC	CASSGTSVYNEQFF
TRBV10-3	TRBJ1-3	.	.	TGTGCCGTTCAGACTGTACTCTCTGGAAACACCATATATTTT	CAVQTVLSGNTIYF